The rows below give T cell receptor beta chains drawn from one sample of a study of blood T cell repertoires in COVID-19. Generated by immunoSEQ multiplex PCR, the TCRdb table keeps only in-frame clones and is missing some. In the table there are fewer than 400,000 clones, 85% to 95% of which are singletons. The sequencing sample was made of PBMCs or T cells enriched from blood (not recorded which). All receptors come from a woman between 25 and 40 years old who had been exposed to COVID-19. CDR3s include the opening cysteine and the closing phenylalanine or tryptophan. A D gene is named only where the DNA matches it firmly. A clone size is listed for some rows: how often the clone was seen (once, few, many), or a class if it is expanded.

>-|TRBJ2-1|-|TRBV6-2/TRBV6-3
CASNPRVQYNEQFF
TGTGCCAGCAACCCCCGGGTCCAGTACAATGAGCAGTTCTTC
>TRBD2|TRBJ2-1|-|TRBV16
CASSQLIERGTYNEQFF
TGTGCCAGCAGCCAATTAATAGAGCGGGGGACCTACAATGAGCAGTTCTTC
>-|TRBJ1-2|-|TRBV29-1
CSVEDLRLYGYTF
TGCAGCGTTGAAGACCTTCGTCTCTATGGCTACACCTTC
>-|TRBJ2-1|-|TRBV27
CASSPGTASYNEQFF
TGTGCCAGCAGTCCCGGGACTGCATCCTACAATGAGCAGTTCTTC
>-|TRBJ2-5|-|TRBV10-2
CASSDRSQETQYF
TGCGCCAGCAGTGATAGAAGCCAAGAGACCCAGTACTTC
>TRBD1|TRBJ1-2|-|TRBV7-8
CASSPWDSPGGGYTF
TGTGCCAGCAGCCCTTGGGACAGCCCTGGAGGGGGCTACACCTTC
>-|TRBJ1-1|-|TRBV6-6
CASSSTANTEAFF
TGTGCCAGCAGTTCCACAGCGAACACTGAAGCTTTCTTT
>-|TRBJ1-1|-|TRBV3-1/TRBV3-2
CASSQERLSLNTEAFF
TGTGCCAGCAGCCAAGAAAGACTCTCCCTGAACACTGAAGCTTTCTTT
>TRBD1|TRBJ2-1|once|TRBV5-1
CASSLGTGVYNEQFF
TGCGCCAGCAGCTTGGGGACAGGGGTATACAATGAGCAGTTCTTC
>TRBD1|TRBJ1-1|-|TRBV5-1
CASSSTGGRGEAFF
TGCGCCAGCAGCTCTACAGGGGGTCGGGGTGAAGCTTTCTTT
>TRBD1|TRBJ1-6|-|TRBV4-1
CASRPGQGVKNSPLHF
TGCGCCAGCAGACCCGGACAGGGGGTGAAGAATTCACCCCTCCACTTT
>-|TRBJ2-3|-|TRBV9
CASSVGRDTDTQYF
TGTGCCAGCAGCGTAGGCCGGGACACAGATACGCAGTATTTT
>-|TRBJ2-4|-|TRBV20-1
CSARDLRIQYF
TGCAGTGCTAGAGATCTGAGGATTCAGTACTTC
>TRBD2|TRBJ2-1|-|TRBV6-4
CASSPGGTEQFF
TGTGCCAGCAGCCCCGGGGGGACTGAGCAGTTCTTC
>TRBD2|TRBJ2-5|-|TRBV14
CASSRLGAGTGETQYF
TGTGCCAGCAGCCGATTAGGAGCGGGGACGGGGGAGACCCAGTACTTC
>-|TRBJ1-2|-|TRBV27
CASSIGGNYGYTF
TGTGCCAGCAGTATCGGGGGGAACTATGGCTACACCTTC
>TRBD2|TRBJ2-5|-|TRBV5-1
CASSTRLAGGLETQYF
TGCGCCAGCAGCACCCGACTAGCGGGGGGGCTGGAGACCCAGTACTTC
>-|TRBJ2-2|few|TRBV18
CASSKETFTGELFF
TGTGCCAGCTCAAAGGAGACTTTCACCGGGGAGCTGTTTTTT
>TRBD1|TRBJ1-3|-|TRBV5-1
CASSLDRDRGAFFMYF
TGCGCCAGCAGCTTGGACCGGGACAGAGGAGCTTTTTTTATGTATTTT
>-|TRBJ1-2|-|TRBV3-1/TRBV3-2
CASSQDLTGSGGYTF
TGTGCCAGCAGCCAAGATCTCACGGGGTCGGGTGGCTACACCTTC
>-|TRBJ1-1|-|TRBV11-2
CASSYGLLNTEAFF
TGTGCCAGCAGCTACGGGTTACTGAACACTGAAGCTTTCTTT
>-|TRBJ1-4|-|TRBV4-1
CASSQPGGTNEKLFF
TGCGCCAGCAGCCAGCCCGGAGGGACTAATGAAAAACTGTTTTTT
>-|TRBJ2-3|-|TRBV5-4
CASSPRLSPDTQYF
TGTGCCAGCAGCCCCCGACTATCCCCAGATACGCAGTATTTT
>TRBD1|TRBJ1-1|-|TRBV30
CAWSQFGTGATEAFF
TGTGCCTGGAGTCAATTTGGGACAGGGGCCACTGAAGCTTTCTTT
>-|TRBJ2-7|few|TRBV5-1
CASSLRQSYEQYF
TGCGCCAGCAGCTTGAGACAGTCCTACGAGCAGTACTTC
>-|TRBJ2-2|few|TRBV4-1
CASSQDGNTGELFF
TGCGCCAGCAGCCAAGACGGGAACACCGGGGAGCTGTTTTTT
>-|TRBJ2-7|-|TRBV6-1
CASSEQGKGWVVYF
TGTGCCAGCAGTGAACAGGGGAAGGGATGGGTTGTGTACTTC
>-|TRBJ2-5|-|TRBV2
CASTGVQETQYF
TGTGCCAGCACAGGGGTCCAAGAGACCCAGTACTTC
>TRBD2|TRBJ2-7|-|TRBV11-2
CASSPGGGWAYEQYF
TGTGCCAGCAGCCCCGGGGGAGGGTGGGCCTACGAGCAGTACTTC
>-|TRBJ1-2|-|TRBV15
CATSRDFLGQAHYGYTF
TGTGCCACCAGCAGAGATTTTTTGGGACAAGCGCACTATGGCTACACCTTC
>-|TRBJ2-1|-|TRBV9
CASSGAYNEQFF
TGTGCCAGCAGCGGCGCCTACAATGAGCAGTTCTTC
>-|TRBJ1-5|-|TRBV15
CATSRDHSNQPQHF
TGTGCCACCAGCAGAGATCATAGCAATCAGCCCCAGCATTTT
>-|TRBJ2-1|-|TRBV6-5
CASSYQQGNSLEQFF
TGTGCCAGCAGTTATCAACAGGGAAATAGTCTTGAGCAGTTCTTC
>-|TRBJ1-1|-|TRBV7-2
CASSLAPMNTEAFF
TGTGCCAGCAGCTTAGCCCCCATGAACACTGAAGCTTTCTTT
>-|TRBJ1-1|-|TRBV5-1
CASSLPGYTEAFF
TGCGCCAGCAGCTTGCCCGGTTACACTGAAGCTTTCTTT
>-|TRBJ2-7|few|TRBV5-5
CASSGGGRVYEQYF
TGTGCCAGCAGCGGGGGAGGACGGGTCTACGAGCAGTACTTC
>-|TRBJ2-3|few|TRBV5-1
CASSYERATDTQYF
TGCGCCAGCAGCTACGAGCGAGCCACAGATACGCAGTATTTT
>TRBD1|TRBJ2-2|once|TRBV11-1
CASSTGQGVRTGELFF
TGTGCCAGCAGCACCGGACAGGGAGTTAGAACCGGGGAGCTGTTTTTT